Listed below are T cell receptor beta chains from one sample, sequenced in a study of cytomegalovirus exposure and HLA in healthy donors. The method was immunoSEQ multiplex PCR; TCRdb's version includes in-frame clones alone and lacks a portion of them. The table includes about 130,000 clones, around 78% detected once. The sequenced sample was PBMCs. The receptors here all came from a woman in her fifties or sixties in good health and CMV-seronegative. Each CDR3 is given with its conserved first and last residue. D genes are given only for firm matches. Only part of the rows carry a size: once, few, many, or a class if the clone is expanded.

d_gene: .; abundance: .; v_gene: TRBV6-6; j_gene: TRBJ2-5; CDR3aa: CASSYAGREGETQYF; CDR3nt: TGTGCCAGCAGTTACGCAGGCCGGGAAGGAGAGACCCAGTACTTC
d_gene: .; abundance: .; v_gene: TRBV21-1; j_gene: TRBJ2-1; CDR3aa: CASSNSGRTSGSSAEQFF; CDR3nt: TGTGCCAGCAGCAACTCGGGCCGCACTAGCGGGAGTTCTGCTGAGCAGTTCTTC
d_gene: TRBD1; abundance: .; v_gene: TRBV7-3; j_gene: TRBJ2-3; CDR3aa: CASSGRTGPDTQYF; CDR3nt: TGTGCCAGCAGCGGACGGACAGGGCCAGATACGCAGTATTTT
d_gene: .; abundance: .; v_gene: TRBV9; j_gene: TRBJ2-3; CDR3aa: CASSLGRSSTDTQYF; CDR3nt: TGTGCCAGCAGCCTGGGCAGGTCTAGCACAGATACGCAGTATTTT
d_gene: TRBD1; abundance: .; v_gene: TRBV7-2; j_gene: TRBJ1-4; CDR3aa: CASSHPDRGLEKLFF; CDR3nt: TGTGCCAGCAGCCACCCGGACAGGGGGCTTGAAAAACTGTTTTTT
d_gene: .; abundance: .; v_gene: TRBV7-2; j_gene: TRBJ1-2; CDR3aa: CASSLPAVNNYGYTF; CDR3nt: TGTGCCAGCAGCTTACCCGCAGTTAATAACTATGGCTACACCTTC
d_gene: TRBD2; abundance: .; v_gene: TRBV30; j_gene: TRBJ2-6; CDR3aa: CAWSVVSGAPSGANVLTF; CDR3nt: TGTGCCTGGAGTGTTGTTAGCGGGGCCCCCTCTGGGGCCAACGTCCTGACTTTC
d_gene: .; abundance: .; v_gene: TRBV4-3; j_gene: TRBJ1-2; CDR3aa: CASSQDTYMGYTF; CDR3nt: TGCGCCAGCAGCCAGGACACTTACATGGGCTACACCTTC
d_gene: TRBD2; abundance: .; v_gene: TRBV6-5; j_gene: TRBJ2-3; CDR3aa: CASSSGTRITDTQYF; CDR3nt: TGTGCCAGCAGTTCCGGGACTAGGATCACAGATACGCAGTATTTT
d_gene: .; abundance: .; v_gene: TRBV4-1; j_gene: TRBJ2-1; CDR3aa: CASSRAQGGSYNEQFF; CDR3nt: TGCGCCAGCAGCCGGGCACAGGGGGGGTCCTACAATGAGCAGTTCTTC
d_gene: .; abundance: .; v_gene: TRBV5-1; j_gene: TRBJ1-1; CDR3aa: CASSSSGTMNTEAFF; CDR3nt: TGCGCCAGCAGCTCATCCGGGACTATGAACACTGAAGCTTTCTTT
d_gene: TRBD1; abundance: few; v_gene: TRBV5-4; j_gene: TRBJ2-3; CDR3aa: CASSLLQGAGTDTQYF; CDR3nt: TGTGCCAGCAGCTTACTACAGGGGGCGGGCACAGATACGCAGTATTTT
d_gene: .; abundance: once; v_gene: TRBV7-8; j_gene: TRBJ2-3; CDR3aa: CASSSHGGSGTDTQYF; CDR3nt: TGTGCCAGCAGCTCCCATGGTGGGAGCGGCACAGATACGCAGTATTTT
d_gene: TRBD2; abundance: .; v_gene: TRBV7-2; j_gene: TRBJ2-5; CDR3aa: CASSLVWAGAQETQYF; CDR3nt: TGTGCCAGCAGCTTAGTATGGGCGGGAGCCCAAGAGACCCAGTACTTC
d_gene: TRBD1; abundance: .; v_gene: TRBV29-1; j_gene: TRBJ1-2; CDR3aa: CSVEYRGTRGYTF; CDR3nt: TGCAGCGTTGAGTACAGGGGTACGAGAGGCTACACCTTC
d_gene: .; abundance: .; v_gene: TRBV27; j_gene: TRBJ1-2; CDR3aa: CASSPGLLRHGYTF; CDR3nt: TGTGCCAGCAGTCCGGGACTGCTACGTCATGGCTACACCTTC
d_gene: TRBD1; abundance: .; v_gene: TRBV7-2; j_gene: TRBJ1-4; CDR3aa: CASSPDRAVTNEKLFF; CDR3nt: TGTGCCAGCAGTCCTGACAGGGCCGTCACTAATGAAAAACTGTTTTTT
d_gene: TRBD1; abundance: .; v_gene: TRBV9; j_gene: TRBJ2-3; CDR3aa: CASSRDSPVDTQYF; CDR3nt: TGTGCCAGCAGCAGGGACAGCCCAGTAGATACGCAGTATTTT
d_gene: TRBD1; abundance: few; v_gene: TRBV6-5; j_gene: TRBJ2-7; CDR3aa: CASRRSGTAYEQYF; CDR3nt: TGTGCCAGCAGGCGATCCGGGACAGCCTACGAGCAGTACTTC
d_gene: TRBD2; abundance: .; v_gene: TRBV19; j_gene: TRBJ2-5; CDR3aa: CASSIGGAQLLETQYF; CDR3nt: TGTGCCAGTAGTATCGGGGGGGCGCAACTACTAGAGACCCAGTACTTC
d_gene: .; abundance: .; v_gene: TRBV28; j_gene: TRBJ1-2; CDR3aa: CASKTGSAGYTF; CDR3nt: TGTGCCAGCAAAACAGGTTCTGCTGGCTACACCTTC
d_gene: .; abundance: .; v_gene: TRBV14; j_gene: TRBJ2-1; CDR3aa: CASSQGGAGSYNEQFF; CDR3nt: TGTGCCAGCAGCCAAGGAGGGGCGGGAAGCTACAATGAGCAGTTCTTC
d_gene: TRBD2; abundance: .; v_gene: TRBV28; j_gene: TRBJ2-7; CDR3aa: CASSLSSGSVYEQYF; CDR3nt: TGTGCCAGCAGTTTGTCTAGCGGGAGTGTATACGAGCAGTACTTC
d_gene: .; abundance: .; v_gene: TRBV7-2; j_gene: TRBJ2-2; CDR3aa: CASSYRRAWELFF; CDR3nt: TGTGCCAGCAGCTACCGCAGGGCGTGGGAGCTGTTTTTT
d_gene: TRBD1; abundance: once; v_gene: TRBV28; j_gene: TRBJ1-1; CDR3aa: CASRMGQEGFF; CDR3nt: TGTGCCAGCAGGATGGGACAGGAGGGTTTCTTT
d_gene: TRBD1; abundance: .; v_gene: TRBV28; j_gene: TRBJ2-1; CDR3aa: CASSLGDRGWNEQFF; CDR3nt: TGTGCCAGCAGCTTAGGGGACAGGGGGTGGAATGAGCAGTTCTTC
d_gene: .; abundance: .; v_gene: TRBV2; j_gene: TRBJ1-2; CDR3aa: CASSEGWQGLTNYGYTF; CDR3nt: TGTGCCAGCAGTGAAGGGTGGCAGGGTCTAACTAACTATGGCTACACCTTC
d_gene: .; abundance: .; v_gene: TRBV4-1; j_gene: TRBJ1-1; CDR3aa: CASSQDDRRNTEAFF; CDR3nt: TGCGCCAGCAGCCAAGACGACAGGAGGAACACTGAAGCTTTCTTT
d_gene: .; abundance: few; v_gene: TRBV28; j_gene: TRBJ2-2; CDR3aa: CASSLILTELFF; CDR3nt: TGTGCCAGCAGTTTAATTCTAACGGAGCTGTTTTTT
d_gene: .; abundance: .; v_gene: TRBV28; j_gene: TRBJ1-2; CDR3aa: CASSSSAGDPGYTF; CDR3nt: TGTGCCAGCAGTTCCTCCGCGGGAGACCCTGGCTACACCTTC
d_gene: .; abundance: .; v_gene: TRBV2; j_gene: TRBJ1-2; CDR3aa: CAHSLGGYTF; CDR3nt: TGTGCCCACTCCCTCGGTGGCTACACCTTC
d_gene: TRBD1; abundance: few; v_gene: TRBV5-1; j_gene: TRBJ2-3; CDR3aa: CASSLAGQSDTQYF; CDR3nt: TGCGCCAGCAGCTTGGCGGGACAGTCAGATACGCAGTATTTT
d_gene: TRBD2; abundance: .; v_gene: TRBV29-1; j_gene: TRBJ2-3; CDR3aa: CSVELIPLAGGPRLDTQYF; CDR3nt: TGCAGCGTTGAACTCATACCCCTAGCGGGAGGGCCTCGTTTAGATACGCAGTATTTT
d_gene: TRBD1; abundance: .; v_gene: TRBV28; j_gene: TRBJ1-2; CDR3aa: CASSTGTDYGYTF; CDR3nt: TGTGCCAGCAGCACCGGGACAGACTATGGCTACACCTTC
d_gene: .; abundance: few; v_gene: TRBV25-1; j_gene: TRBJ2-6; CDR3aa: CACGGGSGANVLTF; CDR3nt: TGTGCCTGTGGAGGAGGCTCTGGGGCCAACGTCCTGACTTTC
d_gene: TRBD1; abundance: .; v_gene: TRBV5-1; j_gene: TRBJ1-1; CDR3aa: CASSLAQGDAEAFF; CDR3nt: TGCGCCAGCAGCTTGGCGCAGGGGGACGCTGAAGCTTTCTTT
d_gene: .; abundance: .; v_gene: TRBV9; j_gene: TRBJ1-1; CDR3aa: CASSEGQNTEAFF; CDR3nt: TGTGCCAGCAGCGAGGGGCAGAACACTGAAGCTTTCTTT
d_gene: .; abundance: .; v_gene: TRBV4-2; j_gene: TRBJ2-5; CDR3aa: CASSQDRGFQETQYF; CDR3nt: TGTGCCAGCAGCCAAGATAGGGGGTTCCAAGAGACCCAGTACTTC
d_gene: TRBD1; abundance: few; v_gene: TRBV6-5; j_gene: TRBJ1-1; CDR3aa: CASRDRAGNTEAFF; CDR3nt: TGTGCCAGCAGGGACAGGGCCGGGAACACTGAAGCTTTCTTT
d_gene: TRBD1; abundance: .; v_gene: TRBV30; j_gene: TRBJ2-3; CDR3aa: CAWSPLWDRGTDTQYF; CDR3nt: TGTGCCTGGAGTCCCTTGTGGGACAGGGGCACAGATACGCAGTATTTT
d_gene: .; abundance: .; v_gene: TRBV7-5; j_gene: TRBJ2-5; CDR3aa: CARSFYGRGRPGETQYF; CDR3nt: TGTGCCAGAAGCTTTTACGGGCGGGGGCGTCCCGGGGAGACCCAGTACTTC
d_gene: .; abundance: few; v_gene: TRBV21-1; j_gene: TRBJ2-1; CDR3aa: CASSKGWANNNEQFF; CDR3nt: TGTGCCAGCAGCAAAGGTTGGGCAAACAACAATGAGCAGTTCTTC
d_gene: TRBD2; abundance: .; v_gene: TRBV27; j_gene: TRBJ2-3; CDR3aa: CASSSFRLAGGQDTQYF; CDR3nt: TGTGCCAGCAGTTCCTTCAGACTAGCGGGAGGGCAAGATACGCAGTATTTT
d_gene: TRBD2; abundance: .; v_gene: TRBV11-3; j_gene: TRBJ2-3; CDR3aa: CASSFGTSGTDTQYF; CDR3nt: TGTGCCAGCAGCTTCGGGACTAGCGGCACAGATACGCAGTATTTT
d_gene: .; abundance: .; v_gene: TRBV28; j_gene: TRBJ1-1; CDR3aa: CASSMRYWGEDAFF; CDR3nt: TGTGCCAGCAGTATGAGGTATTGGGGAGAGGACGCTTTCTTT
d_gene: .; abundance: .; v_gene: TRBV4-3; j_gene: TRBJ2-1; CDR3aa: CASSQDDGNEQFF; CDR3nt: TGCGCCAGCAGCCAAGATGACGGGAATGAGCAGTTCTTC
d_gene: .; abundance: .; v_gene: TRBV25-1; j_gene: TRBJ1-1; CDR3aa: CASSDLQAVNPEAFF; CDR3nt: TGTGCCAGCAGTGACCTTCAGGCCGTGAACCCTGAAGCTTTCTTT
d_gene: .; abundance: .; v_gene: TRBV18; j_gene: TRBJ2-2; CDR3aa: CASSPVGANTGELFF; CDR3nt: TGTGCCAGCTCACCAGTAGGGGCGAACACCGGGGAGCTGTTTTTT
d_gene: TRBD2; abundance: .; v_gene: TRBV7-2; j_gene: TRBJ2-3; CDR3aa: CASSKRAGGPSTDTQYF; CDR3nt: TGTGCCAGCAGCAAACGAGCGGGAGGGCCGAGCACAGATACGCAGTATTTT
d_gene: .; abundance: .; v_gene: TRBV25-1; j_gene: TRBJ2-4; CDR3aa: CASSESWQILNIQYF; CDR3nt: TGTGCCAGCAGTGAAAGTTGGCAGATTTTAAACATTCAGTACTTC
d_gene: .; abundance: .; v_gene: TRBV19; j_gene: TRBJ1-3; CDR3aa: CASSQPPGSGNTIYF; CDR3nt: TGTGCCAGTAGTCAACCTCCAGGGTCTGGAAACACCATATATTTT
d_gene: TRBD2; abundance: .; v_gene: TRBV4-2; j_gene: TRBJ2-3; CDR3aa: CASSLGRVGLAASSTDTQYF; CDR3nt: TGTGCCAGCAGCCTCGGAAGGGTGGGACTAGCGGCCTCTAGCACAGATACGCAGTATTTT
d_gene: TRBD2; abundance: .; v_gene: TRBV28; j_gene: TRBJ2-1; CDR3aa: CATGGSSGRGGPYNEQFF; CDR3nt: TGTGCCACCGGAGGAAGCAGCGGGAGGGGGGGCCCCTACAATGAGCAGTTCTTC
d_gene: .; abundance: few; v_gene: TRBV6-5; j_gene: TRBJ1-1; CDR3aa: CASSYSRNTEAFF; CDR3nt: TGTGCCAGCAGTTATAGTAGGAACACTGAAGCTTTCTTT
d_gene: TRBD2; abundance: .; v_gene: TRBV5-4; j_gene: TRBJ2-3; CDR3aa: CASSLAGGPGDTQYF; CDR3nt: TGTGCCAGCAGCTTGGCGGGAGGGCCGGGAGATACGCAGTATTTT